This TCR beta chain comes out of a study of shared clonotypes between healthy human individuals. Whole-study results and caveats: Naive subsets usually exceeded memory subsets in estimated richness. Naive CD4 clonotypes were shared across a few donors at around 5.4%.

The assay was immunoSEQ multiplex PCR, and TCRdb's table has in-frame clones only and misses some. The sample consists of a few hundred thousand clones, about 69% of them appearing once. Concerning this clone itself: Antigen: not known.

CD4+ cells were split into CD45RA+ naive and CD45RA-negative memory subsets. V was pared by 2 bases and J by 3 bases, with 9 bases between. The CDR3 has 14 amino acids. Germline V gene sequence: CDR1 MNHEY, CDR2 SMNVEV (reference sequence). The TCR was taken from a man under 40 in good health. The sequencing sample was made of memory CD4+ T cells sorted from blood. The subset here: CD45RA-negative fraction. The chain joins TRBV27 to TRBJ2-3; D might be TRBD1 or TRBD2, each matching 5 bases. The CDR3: CASSLMGRTDTQYF. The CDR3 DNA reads TGTGCCAGCAGTTTAATGGGACGGACAGATACGCAGTATTTT.